Listed below are T cell receptor beta chains from one sample, sequenced in a study of regulatory T cells in long-lasting Graves disease. MiXCR, run by TCRdb on the multiplex PCR reads, gives a single entry per CDR3 protein. The sample has hundreds of thousands of distinct CDR3 sequences, around 21% seen once. The source material was peripheral blood mononuclear cells (PBMCs), sampled when the disease was refractory, from a patient treated with antithyroid drugs. The receptors shown here come from a female donor with Graves disease. Both conserved end residues are part of each CDR3. The D gene is left open where the match is weak. Clone size is stated in some rows and not others, as once, few, many or a class when expanded.

D gene,clone size,V gene,J gene,CDR3 DNA,CDR3 protein
-,-,TRBV29-1,TRBJ2-1,TGCAGCGTTGAAGAGCGGGCCAATGGGCTAGATGAGCAGTTCTTC,CSVEERANGLDEQFF
TRBD1,many,TRBV28,TRBJ1-5,TGTGCCAGCAGTTTTGACAGGGGGAGGAGGCCCCAGCATTTT,CASSFDRGRRPQHF
-,few,TRBV5-1,TRBJ2-2,TGCGCCAGCAGCTTGGCGGAACACTTCGACACCGGGGAGCTGTTTTTT,CASSLAEHFDTGELFF
-,many,TRBV2,TRBJ2-2,TGTGCCAGCCCGGCGGGGCCCGGCGCCGGGGAGCTGTTTTTT,CASPAGPGAGELFF
-,-,TRBV3-1,TRBJ2-1,TGTGCCAGCAGCCAAGATCTTGCAGCCAGCTCCTACAATGAGCAGTTCTTC,CASSQDLAASSYNEQFF
-,many,TRBV2,TRBJ1-6,TGTGCCAGCAGAGACGACAGCTCCTATAATTCACCCCTCCACTTT,CASRDDSSYNSPLHF
-,-,TRBV20-1,TRBJ2-5,TGCAGTGCGGCGAAAGAGACCCAGTACTTC,CSAAKETQYF
-,-,TRBV6-2/TRBV6-3,TRBJ2-6,TGTGCCAGCCACTTCTCTCGGGCCAACGTCCTGACTTTC,CASHFSRANVLTF
TRBD2,few,TRBV4-3,TRBJ2-7,TGCGCCAGCAGCCCTATAGCGGGAGACAACGAGCAGTACTTC,CASSPIAGDNEQYF
TRBD1,-,TRBV2,TRBJ1-6,TGTGCCAGCAGTGGCGGGACAGGGAATTCACCCCTCCACTTT,CASSGGTGNSPLHF
TRBD2,many,TRBV7-2,TRBJ2-7,TGTGCCAGCAGCCCACTAGCGGGCAATCCATACGAGCAGTACTTC,CASSPLAGNPYEQYF
-,few,TRBV11-2,TRBJ1-1,TGTGCCAGCAGCTTAGTTGGCTGGACTGAAGCTTTCTTT,CASSLVGWTEAFF
-,few,TRBV15,TRBJ1-1,TGTGCCGCTGGTGAGAACACTGAAGCTTTCTTT,CAAGENTEAFF
-,-,TRBV19,TRBJ2-7,TGTGCCACTCTCTTCGAACGGGACGTGGGAAACTCCTACGAGCAGTACTTC,CATLFERDVGNSYEQYF
-,many,TRBV13,TRBJ2-5,TGTGCCAGCAGCTTCCGGACTGAAGAGACCCAGTACTTC,CASSFRTEETQYF
-,few,TRBV25-1,TRBJ1-4,TGTGCCAGCAGTGATATGGTGCTGGCAGGAGCGGCGAGTAGTGAAAAACTGTTTTTT,CASSDMVLAGAASSEKLFF
-,few,TRBV24-1,TRBJ1-5,TGTGCCACCGCCGGGCCCGGCGGACAGCCCCAGCATTTT,CATAGPGGQPQHF
TRBD2,few,TRBV7-2,TRBJ2-7,TGTGCCAGCAGCTTAGATAACTTTAGCGGGAGGGTGTACGAGCAGTACTTC,CASSLDNFSGRVYEQYF
-,-,TRBV14,TRBJ2-7,TGTGCCAGCAGCCAAGGACCAGGGAGCTCGTACTTC,CASSQGPGSSYF
-,once,TRBV9,TRBJ2-4,TGTGCCAGCAGCGTAGGGACGGGCATCGACAACATTCAGTACTTC,CASSVGTGIDNIQYF
-,many,TRBV20-1,TRBJ2-7,TGCAGTGCTAGAGATGGGAGAGACACGGTTATCTACGAGCAGTACTTC,CSARDGRDTVIYEQYF
-,many,TRBV2,TRBJ1-1,TGTGCCAGTCAGACCGGGGGCGGCGACACTGAAGCTTTCTTT,CASQTGGGDTEAFF